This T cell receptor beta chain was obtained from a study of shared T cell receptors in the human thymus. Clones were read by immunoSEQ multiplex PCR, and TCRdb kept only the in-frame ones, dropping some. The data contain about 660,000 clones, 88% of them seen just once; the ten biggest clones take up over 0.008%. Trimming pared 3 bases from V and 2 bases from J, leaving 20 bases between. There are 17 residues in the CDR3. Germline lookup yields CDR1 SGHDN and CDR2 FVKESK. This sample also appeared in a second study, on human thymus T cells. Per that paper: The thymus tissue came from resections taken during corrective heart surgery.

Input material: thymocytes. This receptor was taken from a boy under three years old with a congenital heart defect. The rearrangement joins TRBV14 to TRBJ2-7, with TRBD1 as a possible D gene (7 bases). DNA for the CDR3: TGTGCCAGCAGCCACCTCAGGGGGGATAACCCCCCCTACGAGCAGTACTTC. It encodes CASSHLRGDNPPYEQYF.